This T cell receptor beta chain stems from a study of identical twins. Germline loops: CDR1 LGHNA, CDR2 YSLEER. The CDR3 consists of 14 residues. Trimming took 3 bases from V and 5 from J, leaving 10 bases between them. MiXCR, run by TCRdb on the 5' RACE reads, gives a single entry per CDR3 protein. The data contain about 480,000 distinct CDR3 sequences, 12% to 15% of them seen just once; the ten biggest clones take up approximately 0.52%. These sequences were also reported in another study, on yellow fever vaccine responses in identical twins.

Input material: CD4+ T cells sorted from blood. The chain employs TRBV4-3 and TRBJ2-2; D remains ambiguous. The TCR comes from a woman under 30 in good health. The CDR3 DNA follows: TGCGCCAGCAGCCAGATAGAACGGACCGGGGAGCTGTTTTTT. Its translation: CASSQIERTGELFF.